This passage covers 21 T cell receptor beta chains from one sample sequenced in a study of CD8 T cells in ankylosing spondylitis. Their antigens are not known. TCRdb analysed the 5' RACE reads with MiXCR anew, one entry per CDR3 protein. The sample shows roughly 490,000 distinct CDR3 sequences, approximately 5% of them seen only once. The study's findings and limits: Seemingly distinctive of ankylosing spondylitis blood was a TCR beta motif formed by eight highly homologous variants.

The sequencing input was blood, either unsorted or a sorted T cell fraction (not recorded which). The receptor source for this set is a male donor with ankylosing spondylitis.

In this sample, this clonotype turned up many times. V and J are TRBV10-3 and TRBJ1-2; D is perhaps TRBD1 (5 bases). CDR1 and CDR2 from the germline V gene are ENHRY and SYGVKD. The CDR3 consists of 12 residues. V lost 9 bases and J lost 4, with 12 bases in between. CDR3 in amino acids: CAIPGLGYGYTF. CDR3 in DNA: TGTGCCATTCCAGGGCTGGGCTATGGCTACACCTTC.

This clonotype was observed many times. V usage is TRBV20-1 and J usage is TRBJ1-4; D is ambiguous. Germline loops: CDR1 DFQATT, CDR2 SNEGSKA (reference sequence). The CDR3 totals 14 residues. V was clipped by 5 bases and J by 4 bases, with 14 bases between them. The DNA for the CDR3 is TGCAGTGCTCAGCGCGGGCCAAATAATGAAAAACTGTTTTTT. Translated: CSAQRGPNNEKLFF.

This clonotype was detected many times. This rearrangement joins TRBV29-1 to TRBJ1-3; TRBD1 aligns across 7 bases. The germline V gene encodes CDR1 SQVTM and CDR2 ANQGSEA. CDR3 length: 14 residues. V lost 6 bases to trimming and J lost 0 bases; unmatched junction nucleotides: 5. CDR3 coding DNA: TGCAGCGTACAGGGGAAGGCCTCTGGAAACACCATATATTTT. Its protein is CSVQGKASGNTIYF.

This clonotype came up many times. This chain uses TRBV7-2 with TRBJ2-5; 9 bases are a match to TRBD2. The CDR3 length is 16 residues. Germline-derived CDR1 and CDR2 are SGHTA and FQGNSA. Trimming removed 1 base from V and 5 bases from J; junction bases left unmatched: 8. The CDR3 loop is CASSLGLAGEGETQYF. As DNA, the CDR3 is TGTGCCAGCAGCTTAGGTTTAGCGGGAGAAGGGGAGACCCAGTACTTC.

The V and J genes are TRBV20-1 and TRBJ1-5, with 7 positions matching TRBD1. Looked up from germline, CDR1 is DFQATT and CDR2 is SNEGSKA (reference sequence). Unmatched junction bases numbered 4, after V lost 5 bases and J lost 3 bases. The CDR3 covers 13 residues. The CDR3, as DNA: TGCAGTGCTCCGGGACAGTTCAATCAGCCCCAGCATTTT. Encoded protein: CSAPGQFNQPQHF.

In its sample, this clonotype was seen many times. This chain uses TRBV29-1 with TRBJ2-5; D is possibly TRBD2 (6 bases). Deletions cut 1 base from V and 5 bases from J, with 8 bases between. This CDR3 is built from 12 residues. Germline CDR1 is SQVTM and CDR2 is ANQGSEA. CDR3: CSVEGGEETQYF. The CDR3 nucleotides are TGCAGCGTTGAAGGGGGGGAGGAGACCCAGTACTTC.

This clonotype was seen ten or more times. The chain carries TRBV12-3 or TRBV12-4 and TRBJ1-2; D possibly corresponds to TRBD1 (6 bases). The CDR3 totals 15 residues. With 6 bases removed from V and 4 bases from J, the gap between germline ends came to 18 bases. The CDR3 sequence: CASSQLILGAYGYTF. The CDR3 DNA reads as TGTGCCAGCAGCCAACTTATTCTGGGGGCCTATGGCTACACCTTC.

This sequence joins TRBV20-1 and TRBJ2-1, with 9 bases lining up with TRBD2. After removal of 1 base from V and 7 bases from J, the junction contained 8 bases not matched to a gene. The CDR3 length is 15 residues. The V gene's germline CDR1 is DFQATT and CDR2 SNEGSKA (reference sequence). CDR3 in amino acids: CSARGLAGEGNEQFF. The CDR3 DNA is TGCAGTGCTAGAGGATTAGCGGGAGAAGGGAATGAGCAGTTCTTC.

This clonotype has at least ten counts. This rearrangement joins TRBV7-2 to TRBJ1-5; D is ambiguous. The CDR3 totals 14 residues. The germline V gene encodes CDR1 SGHTA and CDR2 FQGNSA. Trimming stripped 5 bases from V and 1 base from J, with 9 bases between. CDR3 bases: TGTGCCAGCAGCCCAAGTAGAAGCAATCAGCCCCAGCATTTT. Its translation: CASSPSRSNQPQHF.

The sample holds many counts of this clonotype. The V and J genes are TRBV20-1 and TRBJ2-1, with a tentative D call TRBD2 (6 bases). The CDR3 is 11 residues long. Between the trimmed V and J ends, which lost 5 bases and 10 bases, there was a span of 12 bases. Germline CDR1 is DFQATT and CDR2 is SNEGSKA (reference sequence). The CDR3 protein is CSAPIAVEQFF. CDR3 in DNA: TGCAGTGCTCCAATAGCGGTCGAGCAGTTCTTC.

Ten or more counts support this clonotype. The junction departs from the called germline gene at one end, perhaps through a read error. The chain combines TRBV5-1 with TRBJ2-5; 10 nucleotides agree with TRBD1. The CDR3 extends over 14 amino acids. Germline CDR1 is SGHRS and CDR2 is YFSETQ. CDR3 residues: CASSLGTGEETQYF. CDR3 DNA: TGTGCCAGCAGTCTAGGGACAGGGGAAGAGACCCAGTACTTC.

This clonotype was detected many times. The rearrangement joins TRBV20-1 to TRBJ1-2, with D unresolved. The V and J ends lost 1 base and 4 bases respectively, with 13 bases between them. Germline CDR1 DFQATT, CDR2 SNEGSKA (reference sequence). The CDR3 covers 14 residues. The CDR3 loop is CSARVIGLGYGYTF. CDR3 nucleotide sequence: TGCAGTGCTAGAGTTATAGGGCTAGGCTATGGCTACACCTTC.

This clonotype was seen at least ten times. This chain uses TRBV15 with TRBJ1-6, with TRBD1 matching over 8 bases. The V gene's germline CDR1 is LNHNV and CDR2 YYDKDF (reference sequence). The trim removed 2 bases at V and 0 bases at J, leaving 0 bases unmatched. The CDR3 is 16 amino acids. The CDR3 reads CATSRQGASYNSPLHF. The CDR3 DNA is TGTGCCACCAGCAGACAGGGGGCCTCCTATAATTCACCCCTCCACTTT.

This clonotype was recorded many times. The chain combines TRBV7-2 with TRBJ1-2; unclear D gene. From germline, CDR1 is SGHTA and CDR2 FQGNSA. This CDR3 comprises 13 residues. The V end was cut by 6 bases, the J end by 0 bases, with 8 bases between. CDR3 loop: CASSVRSNYGYTF. The CDR3, as DNA: TGTGCCAGCAGTGTCAGGTCTAACTATGGCTACACCTTC.

This clonotype was counted many times. This chain uses TRBV6-2 or TRBV6-3 with TRBJ2-7, with 10 bases aligning to TRBD2. The CDR3 is made up of 14 amino acids. The germline V gene encodes CDR1 MNHEY and CDR2 SVGEGT. After removal of 5 bases from V and 7 bases from J, the junction contained 8 bases not matched to a gene. The CDR3 spells CASSKLAGSLEQYF. The CDR3 nucleotides are TGTGCCAGCAGTAAACTAGCGGGGTCTTTGGAGCAGTACTTC.

This clonotype has a count of ten or more. V is TRBV12-3 or TRBV12-4 and J is TRBJ2-2; TRBD2 matches at 8 bases. J was trimmed by 8 bases and V by 7 bases; bases with no gene match: 15. This CDR3 is 16 amino acids long. This CDR3 reads CASTTRGGGGIGELFF. The CDR3 coding sequence is TGTGCCAGCACCACCAGGGGTGGCGGGGGGATTGGGGAGCTGTTTTTT.

This chain connects TRBV6-5 to TRBJ1-5; weak D call: TRBD1 (5 bases). The CDR3 length is 16 residues. The ends were cut back, 2 bases at V and 2 bases at J, with 13 bases in the middle. Germline V gene lookup returns CDR1 MNHEY and CDR2 SVGAGI. The CDR3 region has the DNA TGTGCCAGCAGTTACGGGGCAAAGGGTGGCAATCAGCCCCAGCATTTT. This encodes CASSYGAKGGNQPQHF.

This clonotype was observed many times. The J gene is TRBJ2-1, the V gene TRBV28; perhaps TRBD2 as D (6 bases). V lost 5 bases, J lost 0 bases, and 14 bases lay in between. Per germline, CDR1 MDHEN and CDR2 SYDVKM. The CDR3 runs to 16 residues. The CDR3 DNA sequence: TGTGCCAGCAGTGGGTCTAGCGTCCTCTCCTACAATGAGCAGTTCTTC. This gives the protein CASSGSSVLSYNEQFF.

This clonotype was seen many times. The genes are TRBV7-9 and TRBJ2-7, with 11 bases that match TRBD2. The CDR3 contains 16 residues. Germline CDR1 reads SEHNR; CDR2 reads FQNEAQ (reference sequence). With V trimmed by 5 bases and J by 2 bases, 8 bases remained unmatched. The DNA of the CDR3 is TGTGCCAGCAGCCCCCCCGGGACTAGCGGCACCTACGAGCAGTACTTC. It translates to CASSPPGTSGTYEQYF.

This clonotype has only a few counts. The chain employs TRBV20-1 and TRBJ1-2; a possible D gene is TRBD1 (5 bases). The V and J ends lost 0 bases and 3 bases respectively, with 11 bases between them. This CDR3 contains 14 residues. The germline gives CDR1 DFQATT, CDR2 SNEGSKA (reference sequence). CDR3 nucleotide sequence: TGCAGTGCTAGAGATGCCAGGGTTGACTATGGCTACACCTTC. It translates to CSARDARVDYGYTF.

This clonotype came up many times. The gene calls are TRBV2 and TRBJ2-1, with 8 positions matching TRBD2. The CDR3 covers 15 residues. The junction had 6 bases not matched to a gene; V was cut back by 6 bases and J by 2 bases. CDR1 is SNHLY, CDR2 FYNNEI, per germline. CDR3 loop: CASRDLAGAYNEQFF. The CDR3 nucleotides are TGTGCCAGCAGAGATCTAGCGGGTGCCTACAATGAGCAGTTCTTC.